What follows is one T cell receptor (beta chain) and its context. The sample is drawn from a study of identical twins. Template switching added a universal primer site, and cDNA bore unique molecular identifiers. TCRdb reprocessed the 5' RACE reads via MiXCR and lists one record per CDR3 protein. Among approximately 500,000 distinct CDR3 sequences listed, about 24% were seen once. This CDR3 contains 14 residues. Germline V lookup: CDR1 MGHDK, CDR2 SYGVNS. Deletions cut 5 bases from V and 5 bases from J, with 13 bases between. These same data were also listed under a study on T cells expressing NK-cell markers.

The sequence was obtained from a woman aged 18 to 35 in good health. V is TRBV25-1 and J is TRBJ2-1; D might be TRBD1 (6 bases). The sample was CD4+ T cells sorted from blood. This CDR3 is CASSLQGPHNEQFF. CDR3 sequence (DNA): TGTGCCAGCAGTCTCCAGGGGCCCCACAATGAGCAGTTCTTC.